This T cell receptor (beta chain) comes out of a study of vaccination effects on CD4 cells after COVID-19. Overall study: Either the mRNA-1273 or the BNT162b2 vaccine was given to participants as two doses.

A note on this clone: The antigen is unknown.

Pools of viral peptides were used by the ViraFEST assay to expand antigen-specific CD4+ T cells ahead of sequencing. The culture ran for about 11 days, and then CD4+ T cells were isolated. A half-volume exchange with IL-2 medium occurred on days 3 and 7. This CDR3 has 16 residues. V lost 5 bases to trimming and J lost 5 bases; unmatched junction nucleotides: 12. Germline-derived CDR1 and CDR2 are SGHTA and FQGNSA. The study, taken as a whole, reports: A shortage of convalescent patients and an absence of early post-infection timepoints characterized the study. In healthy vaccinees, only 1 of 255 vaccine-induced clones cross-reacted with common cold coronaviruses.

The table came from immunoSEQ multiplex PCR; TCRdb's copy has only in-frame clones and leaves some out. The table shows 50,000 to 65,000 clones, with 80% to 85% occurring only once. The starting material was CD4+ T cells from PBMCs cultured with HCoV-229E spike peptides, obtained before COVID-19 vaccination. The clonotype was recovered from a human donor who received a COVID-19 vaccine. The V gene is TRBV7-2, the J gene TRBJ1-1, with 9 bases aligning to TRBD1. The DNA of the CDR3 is TGTGCCAGCAGCCTCCCGGGACAGGGACCGGGTACTGAAGCTTTCTTT. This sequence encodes CASSLPGQGPGTEAFF.